The 28 T cell receptor beta chains below were found in one sample sequenced in a study of shared clonotypes between healthy human individuals. Using immunoSEQ multiplex PCR, the repertoire was profiled, and TCRdb retains in-frame clones only, with some absent. Counted here are approximately 590,000 clones, roughly 96% occurring once; the ten biggest clones make up 0.085% to 0.11%. CD45RO-negative cells were positively selected for CCR7, leaving out terminally differentiated effector memory CD45RA+ cells. What was sequenced was naive CD8+ T cells sorted from blood. The receptors come from a young woman in good health.

The V call is TRBV6-1, the J call TRBJ2-7; perhaps TRBD1 as D (6 bases). Germline lookup yields CDR1 MNHNS and CDR2 SASEGT. The ends were cut back, 10 bases at V and 7 bases at J, with 11 bases in the middle. The CDR3 contains 10 residues. CDR3 DNA sequence: TGTGCCACGCTTAGGGGGGAGCAGTACTTC. Protein product: CATLRGEQYF.

V usage is TRBV30 and J usage is TRBJ2-5, with unresolved D. CDR1 GTSNPN and CDR2 SVGIG come from the germline V gene (reference sequence). Trimming shortened V by 1 base and J by 1 base, and 10 bases separated the two germline ends. CDR3 length: 14 amino acids. The CDR3 DNA reads as TGTGCCTGGAGTGAAATAAAAGCCCAAGAGACCCAGTACTTC. Its protein product is CAWSEIKAQETQYF.

The chain is built from TRBV28 and TRBJ2-3, with D perhaps matching TRBD1 (6 bases). This CDR3 comprises 15 residues. From germline, CDR1 is MDHEN and CDR2 SYDVKM. The V gene lost 3 bases and the J gene lost 4 bases, with 14 bases spanning the gap. This CDR3 is CASSFRQDKADTQYF. In nucleotides, the CDR3 is TGTGCCAGCAGTTTCCGACAGGATAAGGCAGATACGCAGTATTTT.

The CDR3 region has the DNA TGTGCCAGCAGCGTAGGAGGCGGGAGTGGCAATGAGCAGTTCTTC. It encodes CASSVGGGSGNEQFF. This chain joins TRBV9 and TRBJ2-1, with 7 bases fitting TRBD2. The CDR3 runs to 15 residues. V gave up 0 bases and J gave up 6 bases; unmatched junction bases: 6. CDR1 is SGDLS and CDR2 is YYNGEE in the germline V gene.

The chain uses TRBV27 and TRBJ2-7; TRBD2 matches 15 bases. The CDR3 runs 16 residues. Germline V gene sequence: CDR1 MNHEY, CDR2 SMNVEV (reference sequence). V lost 5 bases, J lost 7 bases, and 9 bases stayed unmatched. For the CDR3, the DNA is TGTGCCAGCAGTCACGGACTAGCGGGAGGGCCAGGTGAGCAGTACTTC. This encodes CASSHGLAGGPGEQYF.

The chain combines TRBV9 with TRBJ1-1; D is uncertain. Trimming removed 0 bases from V and 0 bases from J, with 6 bases in between. CDR1 and CDR2 (germline): SGDLS, YYNGEE. The CDR3 spans 14 residues. CDR3 nucleotides: TGTGCCAGCAGCGTAGGGATTATGAACACTGAAGCTTTCTTT. It translates to CASSVGIMNTEAFF. Combining the CDR3 with reference TRBV9 and TRBJ1-1 gives the whole variable domain DSGVTQTPKHLITATGQRVTLRCSPRSGDLSVYWYQQSLDQGLQFLIQYYNGEERAKGNILERFSAQQFPDLHSELNLSSLELGDSALYFCASSVGIMNTEAFFGQGTRLTVV.

The chain recombines TRBV28 with TRBJ2-1, with 10 bases identical to TRBD2. CDR3 length: 16 amino acids. J lost 3 bases, V lost 6 bases, and 8 bases had no gene match. CDR1 is MDHEN and CDR2 is SYDVKM in the germline V gene. The CDR3 DNA sequence: TGTGCCAGCAGCGGACTAGCGGAGGGGGACTACAATGAGCAGTTCTTC. Protein: CASSGLAEGDYNEQFF.

The CDR3 protein is CASRPGAGSYGYTF. CDR3 bases: TGTGCCAGCAGGCCTGGGGCGGGTAGCTATGGCTACACCTTC. The chain uses TRBV27 and TRBJ1-2; the D gene is possibly TRBD1 (5 bases). CDR1 is MNHEY, CDR2 SMNVEV, per germline (reference sequence). V was trimmed by 6 bases and J by 4 bases, leaving 15 bases between them. The CDR3 loop spans 14 amino acids.

The V and J genes are TRBV10-3 and TRBJ2-1; 8 nucleotides agree with TRBD1. Germline lookup yields CDR1 ENHRY and CDR2 SYGVKD. The CDR3 contains 16 residues. The trim removed 3 bases at V and 4 bases at J, leaving 8 bases unmatched. CDR3 protein: CAISDQGAGKYNEQFF. The CDR3, as DNA: TGTGCCATCAGTGACCAGGGGGCGGGTAAATACAATGAGCAGTTCTTC.

The rearrangement joins TRBV13 to TRBJ2-5, with TRBD1 identical over 8 bases. Unmatched junction bases numbered 10, after V lost 4 bases and J lost 3 bases. CDR1 and CDR2 (germline): PRHDT, FYEKMQ (reference sequence). The CDR3 sequence is 16 residues long. The CDR3 nucleotides are TGTGCCAGCAGCTCCTCAACAGCACAGGGGGAAGAGACCCAGTACTTC. It encodes CASSSSTAQGEETQYF.

The rearrangement uses TRBV7-2 and TRBJ2-2; 13 bases map to TRBD2. Trimming cost V 4 bases and J 7 bases; bases outside gene matches: 3. This CDR3 is built from 15 residues. The germline CDR1 and CDR2 sequences are SGHTA and FQGNSA. DNA of the CDR3: TGTGCCAGCAGCTGGACTAGCGGGAGTATCGGGGAGCTGTTTTTT. Protein sequence: CASSWTSGSIGELFF. Combining the CDR3 with reference TRBV7-2 and TRBJ2-2 gives the whole variable domain GAGVSQSPSNKVTEKGKDVELRCDPISGHTALYWYRQSLGQGLEFLIYFQGNSAPDKSGLPSDRFSAERTGGSVSTLTIQRTQQEDSAVYLCASSWTSGSIGELFFGEGSRLTVL.

This sequence joins TRBV28 and TRBJ2-7; D perhaps matches TRBD1 (5 bases). The CDR3 runs to 14 residues. CDR1 and CDR2 from the germline V gene are MDHEN and SYDVKM. Deletions cut 8 bases from V and 0 bases from J, with 14 bases between. The CDR3 sequence is CASLTRQNSYEQYF. In DNA, the CDR3 is TGTGCCAGCCTTACCAGACAGAACTCCTACGAGCAGTACTTC.

V is TRBV28 and J is TRBJ2-7, with D possibly being TRBD2 (6 bases). Per germline, CDR1 MDHEN and CDR2 SYDVKM. Trimming cost V 2 bases and J 0 bases, with 11 bases left between them. The CDR3 is 15 amino acids. CDR3 amino acids: CASSLAPGSSYEQYF. In DNA form, the CDR3 reads TGTGCCAGCAGTTTAGCTCCCGGGAGCTCCTACGAGCAGTACTTC.

This chain links TRBV5-6 with TRBJ2-2, with 13 positions matching TRBD2. CDR1 SGHDT and CDR2 YYEEEE come from the germline V gene. V shed 0 bases and J 7 bases; nucleotides not matched to a gene: 3. CDR3 length equals 16 residues. Written as DNA, the CDR3 is TGTGCCAGCAGCTTGGGACTAGCGGGAGGAATCGGGGAGCTGTTTTTT. Its protein is CASSLGLAGGIGELFF.

The chain links TRBV19 to TRBJ2-1; D could derive from TRBD1 or TRBD2 (5 bases each). Germline assignment: CDR1 LNHDA and CDR2 SQIVND (reference sequence). Trimming shortened V by 3 bases and J by 7 bases, and 16 bases separated the two germline ends. There are 15 residues in the CDR3. The CDR3 bases are TGTGCCAGTAGTATCAGGGCAGGACGGAGGAATGAGCAGTTCTTC. Its protein is CASSIRAGRRNEQFF.

CDR3 in DNA: TGTGCCAGTAGTTTGGCAGGCGGGGGCAATGAGCAGTTCTTC. It is translated as CASSLAGGGNEQFF. V usage is TRBV19 and J usage is TRBJ2-1, with TRBD2 matching 7 bases. CDR3 length: 14 residues. V trimming: 5 bases; J trimming: 6 bases; junction bases outside the gene matches: 7. Germline loops: CDR1 LNHDA, CDR2 SQIVND (reference sequence).

The V and J genes are TRBV5-4 and TRBJ2-7; 9 positions match TRBD2. Germline V gene lookup returns CDR1 SGHNT and CDR2 YYREEE (reference sequence). This CDR3 comprises 16 residues. V shed 0 bases and J 3 bases; nucleotides not matched to a gene: 7. The CDR3 here is CASSLVPREGLYEQYF. The DNA of the CDR3 is TGTGCCAGCAGCTTGGTTCCGCGGGAGGGCCTCTACGAGCAGTACTTC.

The rearrangement links TRBV27 to TRBJ2-3; 14 bases align to TRBD2. Germline CDR1 is MNHEY and CDR2 is SMNVEV (reference sequence). CDR3 size: 15 residues. Losses at the gene ends were 4 bases for V and 6 bases for J; bases not matched to a gene: 3. CDR3 sequence reads: CASSWTSGRYDTQYF. Here the CDR3 DNA reads TGTGCCAGCAGTTGGACTAGCGGGAGGTATGATACGCAGTATTTT.

V gene TRBV27 combines with J gene TRBJ2-5; D may be TRBD2 (6 bases). The J call may not be correct, given that the DNA end is closer to TRBJ2-7. This CDR3 comprises 15 residues. The germline gives CDR1 MNHEY, CDR2 SMNVEV (reference sequence). DNA of the CDR3: TGTGCCAGCAGTTTAAGGGAGGCCATCTCCTACGAGCAGTACTTC. Its protein is CASSLREAISYEQYF.

The V and J genes are TRBV7-9 and TRBJ2-1, with 11 bases fitting TRBD2. This CDR3 is 16 amino acids long. The J segment lost 7 bases and the V segment lost 5 bases, leaving 10 bases of the junction unmatched. CDR1 is SEHNR and CDR2 is FQNEAQ in the germline V gene (reference sequence). CDR3 nucleotide sequence: TGTGCCAGCAGCCCGAGTGGGGGACTAGCGGCTAATGAGCAGTTCTTC. This codes for CASSPSGGLAANEQFF.

In DNA form, the CDR3 reads TGTGCCATCAGTTTAAATGGGATGAGCTCCTACAATGAGCAGTTCTTC. It specifies CAISLNGMSSYNEQFF. The V call is TRBV10-3, the J call TRBJ2-1; unclear D gene. The CDR3 is made up of 16 amino acids. Germline CDR1 ENHRY, CDR2 SYGVKD. V was pared by 5 bases and J by 0 bases, with 14 bases between.

V and J are TRBV27 and TRBJ2-1, with D possibly being TRBD2 (6 bases). Looked up from germline, CDR1 is MNHEY and CDR2 is SMNVEV (reference sequence). The CDR3 has 16 amino acids. V lost 5 bases and J 4 bases, leaving 18 bases between the germline ends. As DNA, the CDR3 is TGTGCCAGCAGTATCGAGGCCGGGACTTTTTACAATGAGCAGTTCTTC. Protein product: CASSIEAGTFYNEQFF.

V gene TRBV20-1 combines with J gene TRBJ1-2; D unresolved. CDR1 and CDR2 from the germline V gene are DFQATT and SNEGSKA (reference sequence). V was shortened by 2 bases and J by 5 bases, with 6 bases between the two germline ends. This CDR3 has 11 amino acids. This chain's CDR3 is CSARPEYGYTF. The CDR3 DNA sequence: TGCAGTGCTAGACCGGAGTATGGCTACACCTTC.

The rearrangement uses TRBV12-5 and TRBJ2-1; D perhaps matches TRBD1 (6 bases). V lost 6 bases, J lost 3 bases, and 9 bases lay in between. The CDR3 length is 13 residues. Germline CDR1 LGHNT, CDR2 FRNRAP. The CDR3 sequence is CASGTGIYNEQFF. The CDR3 DNA reads TGTGCTAGTGGCACAGGGATCTACAATGAGCAGTTCTTC.

J is TRBJ2-1 and V is TRBV19; 12 positions match TRBD2. The CDR3 extends over 16 amino acids. Looked up from germline, CDR1 is LNHDA and CDR2 is SQIVND (reference sequence). Trimming removed 7 bases from V and 5 bases from J; junction bases left unmatched: 9. CDR3 protein: CASNHRASGRDNEQFF. CDR3 nucleotides: TGTGCCAGTAACCATCGGGCTAGCGGGAGGGACAATGAGCAGTTCTTC.

This clone appeared once. The same CDR3 can be traced to other DNA sequences in this sample. The chain carries TRBV10-2 and TRBJ2-1; D is perhaps TRBD2 (5 bases). Trimming stripped 11 bases from V and 5 bases from J, with 7 bases between. This CDR3 region has 10 residues. Germline lookup yields CDR1 WSHSY and CDR2 SAAADI. The DNA for the CDR3 is TGCGCCTCGGGGAACAATGAGCAGTTCTTC. Its protein is CASGNNEQFF.

The J gene is TRBJ1-1, the V gene TRBV28; TRBD1 might be the D (5 bases). Germline assignment: CDR1 MDHEN and CDR2 SYDVKM. Trimming cost V 3 bases and J 0 bases, with 14 bases left between them. CDR3 length: 16 amino acids. The CDR3 is CASSLPRAQMNTEAFF. DNA for the CDR3: TGTGCCAGCAGTTTGCCCAGGGCGCAGATGAACACTGAAGCTTTCTTT.

The J gene is TRBJ2-3, the V gene TRBV2; 12 nucleotides align to TRBD2. With V trimmed by 8 bases and J by 3 bases, 24 bases remained unmatched. The CDR3 length is 21 residues. Germline V lookup: CDR1 SNHLY, CDR2 FYNNEI. CDR3 in amino acids: CASARQGRGLAGGPRTDTQYF. The CDR3 region has the DNA TGTGCCAGCGCGAGACAGGGCCGGGGGCTAGCGGGAGGGCCGAGGACAGATACGCAGTATTTT. Complete variable domain (other parts from reference TRBV2 and TRBJ2-3): EPEVTQTPSHQVTQMGQEVILRCVPISNHLYFYWYRQILGQKVEFLVSFYNNEISEKSEIFDDQFSVERPDGSNFTLKIRSTKLEDSAMYFCASARQGRGLAGGPRTDTQYFGPGTRLTVL.